A selection of T cell receptor beta chains follows, all from one sample in a study of cytomegalovirus exposure and HLA in healthy donors. This table comes from immunoSEQ multiplex PCR, and its TCRdb copy is limited to in-frame clones, with some not included. Here the sample spans 80,000 to 95,000 clones, around nine tenths being singletons. Sequenced material: PBMCs. Receptor source: a man younger than 45 in good health and CMV-seropositive. CDR3s include the opening cysteine and the closing phenylalanine or tryptophan. Fields, in order: V gene, J gene, D gene, clone size, CDR3 protein, CDR3 DNA. A D gene is named only where the DNA matches it firmly. Expanded clones are given a class, and other clones once, few, many or no size at all.

>TRBV5-6|TRBJ1-1|.|.
CASSLNQGYTEAFF
TGTGCCAGCAGCTTGAACCAGGGTTACACTGAAGCTTTCTTT
>TRBV11-2|TRBJ2-5|.|.
CASSFRGSGETQYF
TGTGCCAGCAGCTTCAGGGGTTCGGGTGAGACCCAGTACTTC
>TRBV6-6|TRBJ2-5|TRBD2|.
CASRKTSGSETQYF
TGTGCCAGCAGAAAGACTAGCGGGAGTGAGACCCAGTACTTC
>TRBV4-1|TRBJ2-7|.|.
CASSQRTGTTYEQYF
TGCGCCAGCAGCCAGAGGACAGGGACTACCTACGAGCAGTACTTC
>TRBV7-9|TRBJ2-4|.|.
CASSRTTARAKNIQYF
TGTGCCAGCAGCCGAACGACGGCCAGGGCCAAAAACATTCAGTACTTC
>TRBV19|TRBJ1-1|.|.
CASSIWAQAFF
TGTGCCAGTAGTATCTGGGCCCAAGCTTTCTTT
>TRBV7-8|TRBJ1-5|TRBD1|.
CASSLRPGQFENSNQPQHF
TGTGCCAGCAGCCTCCGTCCGGGACAGTTTGAGAATAGCAATCAGCCCCAGCATTTT
>TRBV5-7|TRBJ2-4|TRBD1|few
CASRLPEGGLGAKNIQYF
TGTGCCAGCAGGCTTCCTGAAGGGGGCCTCGGGGCCAAAAACATTCAGTACTTC
>TRBV19|TRBJ1-5|.|once
CASNAGLSNQPQHF
TGTGCCAGTAACGCGGGGTTGAGCAATCAGCCCCAGCATTTT
>TRBV11-2|TRBJ1-1|.|.
CASSADSVNTEAFF
TGTGCCAGCAGCGCGGACAGTGTGAACACTGAAGCTTTCTTT
>TRBV2|TRBJ2-2|TRBD2|.
CASRPGLAGTGELFF
TGTGCCAGCAGACCGGGACTAGCGGGAACCGGGGAGCTGTTTTTT
>TRBV29-1|TRBJ2-7|.|.
CSGNRLASSYEQYF
TGCAGCGGAAACAGGCTCGCCAGCTCCTACGAGCAGTACTTC
>TRBV27|TRBJ1-1|.|.
CASSPRGLIAEAFF
TGTGCCAGCAGCCCCAGGGGATTAATAGCTGAAGCTTTCTTT
>TRBV5-1|TRBJ2-1|.|.
CASSFYSAPEQFF
TGCGCCAGCAGCTTCTATAGCGCCCCTGAGCAGTTCTTC
>TRBV28|TRBJ2-7|TRBD2|.
CASSGTSGTYEQYF
TGTGCCAGCAGCGGGACTAGCGGAACCTACGAGCAGTACTTC
>TRBV7-9|TRBJ1-4|.|.
CASSFGAGANEKLFF
TGTGCCAGCAGCTTTGGGGCAGGGGCGAATGAAAAACTGTTTTTT
>TRBV7-9|TRBJ1-2|.|.
CASSPTHSGVYGYTF
TGTGCCAGCAGCCCTACTCATTCAGGGGTCTATGGCTACACCTTC
>TRBV14|TRBJ2-3|.|.
CASSQDGFGTQYF
TGTGCCAGCAGCCAAGATGGCTTTGGTACGCAGTATTTT
>TRBV5-1|TRBJ2-7|.|.
CASSYRRGADEQYF
TGCGCCAGCAGCTACAGGAGGGGTGCGGACGAGCAGTACTTC
>TRBV5-4|TRBJ2-7|TRBD1|few
CASSSFDRGSSALYEQYF
TGTGCCAGCAGCTCCTTCGACAGGGGGTCTAGCGCTCTCTACGAGCAGTACTTC
>TRBV6-1|TRBJ2-1|.|.
CASSESEVTSRTRGQFF
TGTGCCAGCAGTGAAAGCGAGGTCACTAGCCGTACACGGGGGCAGTTCTTC
>TRBV28|TRBJ2-7|TRBD1|.
CATGGTGYSEQYF
TGTGCCACCGGAGGGACAGGATACTCCGAGCAGTACTTC
>TRBV29-1|TRBJ2-7|.|.
CSVEDAESSYEQYF
TGCAGCGTTGAAGATGCGGAGAGCTCCTACGAGCAGTACTTC
>TRBV5-1|TRBJ2-3|.|.
CASSLGSGDTQYF
TGCGCCAGCAGCTTGGGATCGGGAGATACGCAGTATTTT
>TRBV11-3|TRBJ2-2|.|once
CASSFRTGRGDGELFF
TGTGCCAGCAGCTTTCGAACAGGGAGAGGAGACGGGGAGCTGTTTTTT
>TRBV7-3|TRBJ1-2|TRBD1|.
CASSPAGTEAGYTF
TGTGCCAGCAGCCCGGCCGGGACAGAGGCTGGCTACACCTTC
>TRBV7-2|TRBJ2-3|.|.
CASSRRGASTDTQYF
TGTGCCAGCAGCCGTCGGGGGGCGAGCACAGATACGCAGTATTTT
>TRBV6-6|TRBJ2-3|.|.
CASSSEDYRADTQYF
TGTGCCAGCAGTTCCGAGGACTATCGCGCAGATACGCAGTATTTT
>TRBV7-3|TRBJ2-2|TRBD1|.
CASSISPGQTGELFF
TGTGCCAGCAGCATCAGCCCGGGACAGACCGGGGAGCTGTTTTTT
>TRBV5-6|TRBJ2-7|.|.
CASSLLRGYEQYF
TGTGCCAGCAGCTTGTTAAGGGGCTACGAGCAGTACTTC
>TRBV28|TRBJ1-2|TRBD1|once
CASSLSGQGRGGYTF
TGTGCCAGCAGTTTATCGGGACAGGGAAGGGGGGGCTACACCTTC
>TRBV9|TRBJ2-7|TRBD1|.
CASSVEPQGAVHEQYF
TGTGCCAGCAGCGTAGAACCCCAGGGGGCAGTCCACGAGCAGTACTTC
>TRBV27|TRBJ1-5|TRBD1|.
CASRALQGAWGSSNQPQHF
TGTGCCAGCAGGGCCTTACAGGGGGCTTGGGGGTCTAGCAATCAGCCCCAGCATTTT
>TRBV6-1|TRBJ2-7|.|.
CASRDTLTYEQYF
TGTGCCAGCCGGGACACACTCACCTACGAGCAGTACTTC
>TRBV5-1|TRBJ2-3|TRBD2|once
CASSRSGRGTDTQYF
TGCGCCAGCAGCCGAAGCGGGAGGGGAACAGATACGCAGTATTTT
>TRBV6-5|TRBJ2-7|TRBD2|.
CASSPRASGSYEQYF
TGTGCCAGCAGTCCCAGGGCTAGCGGGAGTTACGAGCAGTACTTC
>TRBV5-1|TRBJ2-1|.|.
CASSSDSAGYNEQFF
TGCGCCAGCAGCTCGGACTCCGCGGGATACAATGAGCAGTTCTTC
>TRBV5-1|TRBJ2-2|TRBD2|.
CASSRYSGGNTGELFF
TGCGCCAGCAGCCGATATAGCGGGGGGAACACCGGGGAGCTGTTTTTT
>TRBV7-9|TRBJ2-1|.|.
CASSPTLRNEQFF
TGTGCCAGCAGCCCAACTTTACGGAATGAGCAGTTCTTC
>TRBV7-8|TRBJ2-7|.|.
CASSFQGSYEQYF
TGTGCCAGCAGCTTCCAGGGATCCTACGAGCAGTACTTC
>TRBV29-1|TRBJ2-2|.|.
CSVDVQGAGELFF
TGCAGCGTTGACGTACAGGGCGCCGGGGAGCTGTTTTTT
>TRBV7-9|TRBJ2-7|.|.
CASSLLAAGTTSYEQYF
TGTGCCAGCAGCTTATTGGCGGCGGGGACGACCTCCTACGAGCAGTACTTC
>TRBV30|TRBJ1-5|.|.
CAWRGGVGQPQHF
TGTGCCTGGAGAGGGGGGGTAGGTCAGCCCCAGCATTTT
>TRBV28|TRBJ2-1|TRBD2|.
CASSPTSGPSYNEQFF
TGTGCCAGCAGCCCGACTAGCGGGCCCTCCTACAATGAGCAGTTCTTC